The 2 T cell receptor beta chains presented below share a single source sample, sequenced in a study of beta chain features in type 1 diabetes. Investigators reverse transcribed all isolated RNA, so they sequenced expressed TCRB transcripts. Data came from immunoSEQ multiplex PCR; TCRdb stores just in-frame clones and leaves some out. The sample lists about 220,000 clones, roughly a tenth occurring once. The sample comprised central memory CD4+ T cells from blood. Receptors originate from a man in his late teens or twenties in good health.

This clone has only a few counts. This chain connects TRBV27 to TRBJ2-3, with 10 bases identical to TRBD1. The germline V gene encodes CDR1 MNHEY and CDR2 SMNVEV (reference sequence). The CDR3 loop spans 17 amino acids. Trimming cost V 7 bases and J 10 bases; bases outside gene matches: 20. The CDR3 DNA reads TGTGCCAGCACCTTATCGGGGACAGGGGTCCCTCGGAACGCGCAGTATTTT. It codes for CASTLSGTGVPRNAQYF.

V gene TRBV5-4 combines with J gene TRBJ2-5; 9 bases match TRBD1. Germline CDR1 is SGHNT and CDR2 is YYREEE (reference sequence). The CDR3 runs to 14 residues. With 4 bases clipped from V and 5 bases from J, the junction kept 6 bases outside the gene matches. Written as DNA, the CDR3 is TGTGCCAGCAGCCCCACAGGGGGCAGCGAGACCCAGTACTTC. This translates into CASSPTGGSETQYF. Full variable domain (rest looked up from reference TRBV5-4 and TRBJ2-5): ETGVTQSPTHLIKTRGQQVTLRCSSQSGHNTVSWYQQALGQGPQFIFQYYREEENGRGNFPPRFSGLQFPNYSSELNVNALELDDSALYLCASSPTGGSETQYFGPGTRLLVL.